The subject of this entry is one T cell receptor beta chain. Its antigen remains unidentified. Base quality data are lacking; no much larger clone is found one base away. Libraries were built with the immunoSEQ multiplex PCR assay. Entries here come from immuneACCESS through TCRdb and include only in-frame sequences with V and J called. Some clones fail to appear in such tables; in the studies checked, an unresolved V gene covers under half of the shortfall, and the cause of the remainder is unknown. For this sample the table gives 50,000 to 70,000 clones, of which more than 85% were detected only once. The biggest ten clones account for 0.75% to 0.95% of the sample. This entry is derived from a study of T cell changes during pregnancy in multiple sclerosis (dated by TCRdb to the late 2010s). With respect to the entire study: Changes in the T cell repertoire over the course of pregnancy were examined in this study in women with multiple sclerosis.

The sequenced sample was peripheral blood, obtained in the first trimester of pregnancy. This receptor was obtained from a female donor with multiple sclerosis, enrolled in a pregnancy study.

The nucleotide sequence is TGTGCCAGTAGTATAGCAGGGGCAACTAATGAAAAACTGTTTTTT. Its protein reads: CASSIAGATNEKLFF. The chain is assembled from TRBV19 and TRBJ1-4; TRBD1 is perhaps the D gene, given 6 matching bases. From a lookup of the germline V gene (reference sequence), CDR1 and CDR2 are LNHDA and SQIVND. From its cysteine to its phenylalanine, the CDR3 spans 15 amino acids. The sequence is cut down to CDR3 DNA, 45 bases in frame from base 1. V was cut back by 1 base and J by 0 bases, leaving a gap of 6 bases between them.